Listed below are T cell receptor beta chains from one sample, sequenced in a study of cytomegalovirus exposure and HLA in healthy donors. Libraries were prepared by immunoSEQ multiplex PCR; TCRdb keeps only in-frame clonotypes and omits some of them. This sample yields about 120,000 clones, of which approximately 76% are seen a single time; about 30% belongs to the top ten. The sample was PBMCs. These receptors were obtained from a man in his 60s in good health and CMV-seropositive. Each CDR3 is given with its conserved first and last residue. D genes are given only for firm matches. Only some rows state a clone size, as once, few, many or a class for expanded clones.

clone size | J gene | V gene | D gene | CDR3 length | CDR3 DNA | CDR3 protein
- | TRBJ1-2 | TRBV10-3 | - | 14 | TGTGCCATCAGTGGACAGGTTTCCGCCACTGGCTACACCTTC | CAISGQVSATGYTF
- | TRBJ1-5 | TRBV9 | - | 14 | TGTGCCAGCAGCGTAGGGCAGGGGAGTCAGCCCCAGCATTTT | CASSVGQGSQPQHF
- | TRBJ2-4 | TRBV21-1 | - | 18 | TGTGCCAGCTTCTCCGGGACTAGCGGCTCGGGGGCCAAAAACATTCAGTACTTC | CASFSGTSGSGAKNIQYF
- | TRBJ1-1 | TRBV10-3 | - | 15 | TGTGCCATCAGTGAGCTAGCAGGGGAACGGACTGAAGCTTTCTTT | CAISELAGERTEAFF
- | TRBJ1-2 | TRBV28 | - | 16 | TGTGCCAGCAGCCACCTAGATAGGGGCGCCAACTATGGCTACACCTTC | CASSHLDRGANYGYTF
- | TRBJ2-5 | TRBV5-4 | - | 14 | TGTGCCAGCAGCTTGGGTGGAGGCGAAGAGACCCAGTACTTC | CASSLGGGEETQYF
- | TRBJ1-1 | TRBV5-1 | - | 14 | TGCGCCAGCAGCCAGAGAGGGGGGAACACTGAAGCTTTCTTT | CASSQRGGNTEAFF
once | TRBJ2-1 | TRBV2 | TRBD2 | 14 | TGTGCCAGCGGTCGGACTAGCGGATACAATGAGCAGTTCTTC | CASGRTSGYNEQFF
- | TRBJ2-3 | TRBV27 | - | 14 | TGTGCCAGCAGTAAACAGGGACTAAGAGATACGCAGTATTTT | CASSKQGLRDTQYF
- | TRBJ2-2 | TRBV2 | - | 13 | TGTGCCAGCAGTGCAGGGGCCGCCGGGGAGCTGTTTTTT | CASSAGAAGELFF